This entry is about one T cell receptor beta chain. This record belongs to a study of blood T cell repertoires in COVID-19. Original handling: Reference gene primer amplification gave estimated nucleated cell counts. Clones were sequenced by immunoSEQ multiplex PCR, and TCRdb holds only the in-frame ones, with some missing. The V and J calls and the clone size are those of that table, but D and trimming were determined from the DNA. The sample shows some 200,000 clones, around four fifths of them seen only once. This CDR3 has 16 residues. V trimming: 10 bases; J trimming: 0 bases; junction bases outside the gene matches: 13. Looked up from germline, CDR1 is LNHDA and CDR2 is SQIVND (reference sequence).

The rearrangement joins TRBV19 to TRBJ1-1; 8 bases are a match to TRBD1. This sequence originates from a man in his forties or fifties who had recovered from COVID-19. Sequences were obtained from PBMCs or T cells enriched from blood (not recorded which). The CDR3 sequence is CATYPRDRRLNTEAFF. The CDR3 nucleotides read TGTGCCACTTACCCCCGGGACAGGCGATTGAACACTGAAGCTTTCTTT.